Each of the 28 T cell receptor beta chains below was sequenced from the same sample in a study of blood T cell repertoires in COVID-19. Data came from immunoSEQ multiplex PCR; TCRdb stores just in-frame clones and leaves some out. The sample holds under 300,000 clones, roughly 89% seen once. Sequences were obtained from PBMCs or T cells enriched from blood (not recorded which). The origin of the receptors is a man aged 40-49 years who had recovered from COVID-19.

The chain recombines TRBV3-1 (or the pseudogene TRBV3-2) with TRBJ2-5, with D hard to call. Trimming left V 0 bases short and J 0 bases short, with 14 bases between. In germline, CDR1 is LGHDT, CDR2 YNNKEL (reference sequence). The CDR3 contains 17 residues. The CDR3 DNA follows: TGTGCCAGCAGCCAAGACCCCACTATAGGTAACCAAGAGACCCAGTACTTC. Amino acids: CASSQDPTIGNQETQYF.

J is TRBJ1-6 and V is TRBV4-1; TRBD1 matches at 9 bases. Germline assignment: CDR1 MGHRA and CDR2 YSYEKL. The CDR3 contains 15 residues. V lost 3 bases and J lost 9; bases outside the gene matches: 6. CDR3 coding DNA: TGCGCCAGCAGCCAGGCCGGGACAGGGATTTCACCCCTCCACTTT. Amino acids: CASSQAGTGISPLHF.

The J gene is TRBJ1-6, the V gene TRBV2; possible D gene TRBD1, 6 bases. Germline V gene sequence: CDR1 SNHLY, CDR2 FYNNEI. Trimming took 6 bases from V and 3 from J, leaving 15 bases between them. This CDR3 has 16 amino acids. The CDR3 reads CASSFRDMDYNSPLHF. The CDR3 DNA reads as TGTGCCAGCAGCTTCCGGGACATGGACTATAATTCACCCCTCCACTTT.

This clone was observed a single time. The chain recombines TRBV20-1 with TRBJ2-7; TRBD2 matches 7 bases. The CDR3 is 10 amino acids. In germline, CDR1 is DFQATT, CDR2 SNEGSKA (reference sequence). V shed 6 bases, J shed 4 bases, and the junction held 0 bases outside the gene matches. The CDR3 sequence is CSAGGYEQYF. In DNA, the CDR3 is TGCAGTGCCGGGGGGTACGAGCAGTACTTC.

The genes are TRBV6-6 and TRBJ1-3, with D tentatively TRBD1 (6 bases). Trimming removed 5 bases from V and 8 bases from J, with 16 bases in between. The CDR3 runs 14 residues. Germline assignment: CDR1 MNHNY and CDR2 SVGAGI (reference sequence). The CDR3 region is CASSPPGQTYTIYF. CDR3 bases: TGTGCCAGCAGTCCCCCGGGACAAACTTACACCATATATTTT.

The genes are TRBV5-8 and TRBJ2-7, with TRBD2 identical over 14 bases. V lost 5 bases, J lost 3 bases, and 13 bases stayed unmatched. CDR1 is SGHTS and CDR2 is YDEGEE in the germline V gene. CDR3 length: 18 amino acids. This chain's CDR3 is CASRLRGTSGSRGYEQYF. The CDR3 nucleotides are TGTGCCAGCAGGTTGAGGGGGACTAGCGGGAGTAGGGGCTACGAGCAGTACTTC.

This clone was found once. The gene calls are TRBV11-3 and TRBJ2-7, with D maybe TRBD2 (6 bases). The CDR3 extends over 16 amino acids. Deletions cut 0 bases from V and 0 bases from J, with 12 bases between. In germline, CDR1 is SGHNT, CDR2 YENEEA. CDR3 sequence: CASSLDMRDLSYEQYF. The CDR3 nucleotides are TGTGCCAGCAGCTTAGATATGCGGGACCTCTCCTACGAGCAGTACTTC.

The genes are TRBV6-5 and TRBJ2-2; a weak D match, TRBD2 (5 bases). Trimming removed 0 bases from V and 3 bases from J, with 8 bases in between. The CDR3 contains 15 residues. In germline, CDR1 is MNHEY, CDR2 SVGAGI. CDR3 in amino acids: CASSYSLVDTGELFF. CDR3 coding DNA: TGTGCCAGCAGTTACTCACTAGTAGACACCGGGGAGCTGTTTTTT.

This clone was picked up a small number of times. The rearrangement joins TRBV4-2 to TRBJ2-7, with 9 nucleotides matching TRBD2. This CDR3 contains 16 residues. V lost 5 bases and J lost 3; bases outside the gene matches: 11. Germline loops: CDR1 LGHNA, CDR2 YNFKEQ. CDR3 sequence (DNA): TGTGCCAGCAGCGAAGGTATGACTAGCGGATACTACGAGCAGTACTTC. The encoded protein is CASSEGMTSGYYEQYF.

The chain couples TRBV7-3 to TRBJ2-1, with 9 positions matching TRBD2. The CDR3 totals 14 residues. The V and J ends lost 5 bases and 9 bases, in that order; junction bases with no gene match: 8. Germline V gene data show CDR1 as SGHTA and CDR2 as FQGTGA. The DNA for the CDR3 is TGTGCCAGCAGCGTGGGGCTAGCGGGGACTGAGCAGTTCTTC. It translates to CASSVGLAGTEQFF.

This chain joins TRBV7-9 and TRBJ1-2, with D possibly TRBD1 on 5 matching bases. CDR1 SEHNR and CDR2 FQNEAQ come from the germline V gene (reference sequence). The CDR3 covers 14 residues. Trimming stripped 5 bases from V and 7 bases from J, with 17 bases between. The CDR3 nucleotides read TGTGCCAGCAGCGAAAACAGGTTGTTAGGTGGCTACACCTTC. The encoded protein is CASSENRLLGGYTF.

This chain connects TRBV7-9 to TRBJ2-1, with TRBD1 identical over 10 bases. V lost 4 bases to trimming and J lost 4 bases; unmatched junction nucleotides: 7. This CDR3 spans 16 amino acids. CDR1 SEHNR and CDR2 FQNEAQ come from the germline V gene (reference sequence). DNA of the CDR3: TGTGCCAGCAGCTCATTACAGGGACAGGGGTACAATGAGCAGTTCTTC. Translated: CASSSLQGQGYNEQFF. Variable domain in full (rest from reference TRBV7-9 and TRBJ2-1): DTGVSQNPRHKITKRGQNVTFRCDPISEHNRLYWYRQTLGQGPEFLTYFQNEAQLEKSRLLSDRFSAERPKGSFSTLEIQRTEQGDSAMYLCASSSLQGQGYNEQFFGPGTRLTVL.

CDR3 loop: CATSDGDTDSYEQYF. The CDR3 DNA reads TGTGCCACCAGTGATGGGGACACCGACTCCTACGAGCAGTACTTC. This chain uses TRBV24-1 with TRBJ2-7; tentative D call: TRBD1 (6 bases). Trimming removed 3 bases from V and 0 bases from J, with 11 bases in between. The CDR3 covers 15 residues. The germline gives CDR1 KGHDR, CDR2 SFDVKD.

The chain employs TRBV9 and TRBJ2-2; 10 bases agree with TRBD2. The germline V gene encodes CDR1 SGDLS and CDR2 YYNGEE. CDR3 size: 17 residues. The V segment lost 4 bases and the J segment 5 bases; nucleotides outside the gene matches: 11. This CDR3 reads CASSTISSGGGTGELFF. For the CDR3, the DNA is TGTGCCAGCAGCACCATATCTAGCGGGGGAGGGACCGGGGAGCTGTTTTTT.

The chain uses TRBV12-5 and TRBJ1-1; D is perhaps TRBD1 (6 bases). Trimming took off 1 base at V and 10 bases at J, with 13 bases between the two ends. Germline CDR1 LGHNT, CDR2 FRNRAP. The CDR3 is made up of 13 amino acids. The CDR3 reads CASGLGEGRGAFF. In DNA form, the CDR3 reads TGTGCTAGTGGTTTGGGGGAGGGCAGGGGAGCTTTCTTT.

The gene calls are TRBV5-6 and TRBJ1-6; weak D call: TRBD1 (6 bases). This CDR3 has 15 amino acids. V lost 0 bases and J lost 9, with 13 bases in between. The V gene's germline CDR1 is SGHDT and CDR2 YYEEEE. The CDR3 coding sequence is TGTGCCAGCAGCTTGGTCGACAGGTCGAGTTCACCCCTCCACTTT. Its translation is CASSLVDRSSSPLHF.

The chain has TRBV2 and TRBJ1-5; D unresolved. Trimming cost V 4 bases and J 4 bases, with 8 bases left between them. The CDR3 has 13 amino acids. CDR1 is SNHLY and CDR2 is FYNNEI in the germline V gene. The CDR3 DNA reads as TGTGCCAGCAGTGGAGGGAGAAATCAGCCCCAGCATTTT. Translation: CASSGGRNQPQHF.

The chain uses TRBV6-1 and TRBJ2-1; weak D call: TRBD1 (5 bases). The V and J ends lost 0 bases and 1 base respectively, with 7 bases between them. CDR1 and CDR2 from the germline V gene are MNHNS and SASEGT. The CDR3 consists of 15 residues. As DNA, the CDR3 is TGTGCCAGCAGTGAAGCAGGGGTGTCCTACAATGAGCAGTTCTTC. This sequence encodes CASSEAGVSYNEQFF.

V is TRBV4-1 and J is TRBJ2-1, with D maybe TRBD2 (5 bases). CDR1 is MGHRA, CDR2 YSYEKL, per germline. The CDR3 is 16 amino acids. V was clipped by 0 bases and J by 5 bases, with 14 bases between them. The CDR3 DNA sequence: TGCGCCAGCAGCCAAGACTTGTGGCTCGGGAACAATGAGCAGTTCTTC. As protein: CASSQDLWLGNNEQFF.

The CDR3 here is CASSLGGEQFF. The CDR3 coding sequence is TGTGCCAGCAGCTTAGGAGGTGAGCAGTTCTTC. V is TRBV7-3 and J is TRBJ2-1; maybe TRBD2 (5 bases). There are 11 residues in the CDR3. V lost 2 bases and J lost 9, with 5 bases in between. Germline assignment: CDR1 SGHTA and CDR2 FQGTGA.

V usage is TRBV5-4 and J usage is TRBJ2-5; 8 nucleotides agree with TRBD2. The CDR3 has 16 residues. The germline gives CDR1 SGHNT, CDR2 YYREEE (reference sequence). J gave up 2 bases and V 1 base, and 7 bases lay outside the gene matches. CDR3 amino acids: CASSLPGTRKQETQYF. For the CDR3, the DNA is TGTGCCAGCAGCTTGCCCGGGACTAGAAAACAAGAGACCCAGTACTTC.

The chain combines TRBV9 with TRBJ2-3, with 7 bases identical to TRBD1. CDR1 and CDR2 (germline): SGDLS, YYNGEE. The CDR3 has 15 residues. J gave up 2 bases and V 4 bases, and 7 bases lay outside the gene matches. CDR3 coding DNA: TGTGCCAGCAGCCTTACAGGGGTTTACACAGATACGCAGTATTTT. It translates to CASSLTGVYTDTQYF.

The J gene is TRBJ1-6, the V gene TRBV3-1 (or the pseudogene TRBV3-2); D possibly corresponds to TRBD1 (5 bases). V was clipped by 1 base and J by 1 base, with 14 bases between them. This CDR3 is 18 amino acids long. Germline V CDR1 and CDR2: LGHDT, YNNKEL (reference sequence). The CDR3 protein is CASSQVLAGRSYNSPLHF. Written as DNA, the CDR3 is TGTGCCAGCAGCCAAGTTCTTGCAGGGCGGTCCTATAATTCACCCCTCCACTTT.

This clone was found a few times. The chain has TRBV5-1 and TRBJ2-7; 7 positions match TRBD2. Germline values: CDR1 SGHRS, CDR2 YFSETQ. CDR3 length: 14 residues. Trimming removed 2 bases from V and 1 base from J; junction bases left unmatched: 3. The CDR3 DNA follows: TGCGCCAGCAGCTTTGGGGGGGAATCCTACGAGCAGTACTTC. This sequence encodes CASSFGGESYEQYF.

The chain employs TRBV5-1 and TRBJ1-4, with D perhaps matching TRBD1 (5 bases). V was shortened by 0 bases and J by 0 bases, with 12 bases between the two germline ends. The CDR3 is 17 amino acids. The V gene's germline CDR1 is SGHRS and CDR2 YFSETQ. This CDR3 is CASSLGRVPATNEKLFF. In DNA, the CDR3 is TGCGCCAGCAGCTTGGGCAGGGTACCGGCAACTAATGAAAAACTGTTTTTT.

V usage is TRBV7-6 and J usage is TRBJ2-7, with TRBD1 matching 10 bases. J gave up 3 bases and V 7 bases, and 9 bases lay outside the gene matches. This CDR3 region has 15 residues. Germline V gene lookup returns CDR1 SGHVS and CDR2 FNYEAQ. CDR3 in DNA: TGTGCCAGCAACCCTGGAGGACAGGGGGTCTACGAGCAGTACTTC. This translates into CASNPGGQGVYEQYF.

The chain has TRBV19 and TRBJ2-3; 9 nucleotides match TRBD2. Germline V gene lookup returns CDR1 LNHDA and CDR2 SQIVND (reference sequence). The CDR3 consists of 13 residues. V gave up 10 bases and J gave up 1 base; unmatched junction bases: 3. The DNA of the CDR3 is TGTGCCATTAGCGGGGGACGCACAGATACGCAGTATTTT. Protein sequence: CAISGGRTDTQYF.

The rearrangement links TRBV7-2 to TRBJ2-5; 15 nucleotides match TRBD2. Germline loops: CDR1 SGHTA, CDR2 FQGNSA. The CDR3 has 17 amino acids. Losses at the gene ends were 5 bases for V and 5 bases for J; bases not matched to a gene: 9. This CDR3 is CASSLGLAGGPEETQYF. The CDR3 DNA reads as TGTGCCAGCAGCCTCGGACTAGCGGGAGGGCCTGAGGAGACCCAGTACTTC.